These 26 T cell receptor beta chains were sequenced from one sample in a study of cytomegalovirus exposure and HLA in healthy donors. Amplification used 60 Vbeta primers and 13 Jbeta primers. Method: immunoSEQ multiplex PCR; TCRdb's copy keeps in-frame clones and lacks some. Of approximately 200,000 clones in the sample, roughly 80% are singletons; the top ten hold 15%. Material for sequencing was PBMCs. The receptors were gathered from a man aged 35 to 55 in good health and CMV-seronegative.

The chain links TRBV27 to TRBJ2-1; 14 bases agree with TRBD2. The CDR3 is 16 residues long. V was pared by 7 bases and J by 7 bases, with 9 bases of the junction left unmatched. The germline V gene has CDR1 MNHEY and CDR2 SMNVEV (reference sequence). In DNA form, the CDR3 reads TGTGCCAGCACTCCTGGGACTAGCGGGAGTGGTAATGAGCAGTTCTTC. It encodes CASTPGTSGSGNEQFF.

The chain has TRBV5-5 and TRBJ1-6; tentative D call: TRBD1 (6 bases). This CDR3 has 13 residues. The germline CDR1 and CDR2 sequences are SGHKS and YYEKEE (reference sequence). Trimming shortened V by 3 bases and J by 11 bases, and 12 bases separated the two germline ends. The CDR3, as DNA: TGTGCCAGCAGCTGGGACACCAAGACACCCCTCCACTTT. As protein: CASSWDTKTPLHF.

V and J are TRBV4-1 and TRBJ1-3, with D possibly being TRBD1 (6 bases). The ends were cut back, 0 bases at V and 5 bases at J, with 14 bases in the middle. The CDR3 has 16 amino acids. CDR1 and CDR2 from the germline V gene are MGHRA and YSYEKL. This CDR3 is CASSQDGQGRRNTIYF. In DNA, the CDR3 is TGCGCCAGCAGCCAAGATGGGCAGGGGCGGAGAAACACCATATATTTT.

This clone was picked up one time. The CDR3 DNA is TGTGCCAGCAGCTTAACAGGGGGGGATGACTACACCTTC. This gives the protein CASSLTGGDDYTF. J is TRBJ1-2 and V is TRBV5-4; 8 bases align to TRBD1. The CDR3 contains 13 residues. Trimming took 2 bases from V and 10 from J; bases not matched to a gene: 7. CDR1 is SGHNT and CDR2 is YYREEE in the germline V gene (reference sequence).

The genes are TRBV9 and TRBJ2-1; 10 positions match TRBD1. J gave up 8 bases and V 2 bases, and 10 bases lay outside the gene matches. Germline CDR1 is SGDLS and CDR2 is YYNGEE. There are 16 residues in the CDR3. The CDR3 reads CASSVGGGQGLDEQFF. In DNA, the CDR3 is TGTGCCAGCAGCGTGGGGGGGGGACAGGGGTTGGATGAGCAGTTCTTC.

A single count supports this clone. The chain has TRBV7-9 and TRBJ2-5, with 8 bases aligning to TRBD2. The J call may be wrong; the DNA end is better matched by TRBJ2-7. The germline V gene has CDR1 SEHNR and CDR2 FQNEAQ (reference sequence). CDR3 length: 15 amino acids. The DNA for the CDR3 is TGTGCCAGCAGCTTAGTAGGCGGGGGGCTAGGCGAGCAGTACTTC. Translating gives CASSLVGGGLGEQYF.

The J gene is TRBJ2-1, the V gene TRBV6-1; 9 nucleotides line up with TRBD2. After removal of 5 bases from V and 3 bases from J, the junction contained 2 bases not matched to a gene. Germline V gene sequence: CDR1 MNHNS, CDR2 SASEGT. CDR3 size: 14 residues. Here the CDR3 reads CASSRSGGYNEQFF. The DNA of the CDR3 is TGTGCCAGCAGTCGTAGCGGGGGCTACAATGAGCAGTTCTTC.

The chain joins TRBV4-1 to TRBJ2-7, with TRBD2 matching 10 bases. Germline V gives CDR1 MGHRA, CDR2 YSYEKL. V dropped 3 bases and J dropped 3; count of bases not matched to a gene: 8. CDR3 length: 16 amino acids. The CDR3 DNA reads as TGCGCCAGCAGCCAGTCCTCGACTAGCGGGTTCTACGAGCAGTACTTC. Translation gives CASSQSSTSGFYEQYF.

J is TRBJ2-7 and V is TRBV5-1, with D possibly matching TRBD1 (5 bases). This CDR3 comprises 13 residues. Germline V CDR1 and CDR2: SGHRS, YFSETQ. Trimming stripped 4 bases from V and 12 bases from J, with 20 bases between. This CDR3 is CASSLMTAQDAYF. The CDR3, as DNA: TGCGCCAGCAGCCTGATGACAGCCCAAGATGCGTACTTC. Variable domain in full (rest from reference TRBV5-1 and TRBJ2-7): KAGVTQTPRYLIKTRGQQVTLSCSPISGHRSVSWYQQTPGQGLQFLFEYFSETQRNKGNFPGRFSGRQFSNSRSEMNVSTLELGDSALYLCASSLMTAQDAYFGPGTRLTVT.

This clone has only one observation. The gene calls are TRBV2 and TRBJ2-7; D may be TRBD1 (6 bases). Germline V gene data show CDR1 as SNHLY and CDR2 as FYNNEI. This CDR3 is 13 amino acids long. The germline V and J ends were trimmed by 7 bases and 2 bases, with 12 bases remaining between them. CDR3 loop: CASNNRAAYEQYF. CDR3 sequence (DNA): TGTGCCAGCAACAACAGGGCGGCCTACGAGCAGTACTTC.

This chain connects TRBV7-9 to TRBJ1-1; maybe TRBD1 (5 bases). The CDR3 has 16 residues. Germline V gene lookup returns CDR1 SEHNR and CDR2 FQNEAQ (reference sequence). V was shortened by 3 bases and J by 10 bases, with 24 bases between the two germline ends. The CDR3: CASSFPEARVPGLAFF. The CDR3 coding sequence is TGTGCCAGCAGCTTCCCCGAAGCCAGGGTCCCAGGTCTAGCTTTCTTT.

V and J are TRBV9 and TRBJ1-5; TRBD1 might be the D (6 bases). The CDR3 spans 14 residues. V lost 0 bases and J 7 bases, leaving 11 bases between the germline ends. In germline, CDR1 is SGDLS, CDR2 YYNGEE. The CDR3 bases are TGTGCCAGCAGCGTAGCCGGGGGGCGGCAGCCCCAGCATTTT. Its protein is CASSVAGGRQPQHF.

V usage is TRBV9 and J usage is TRBJ2-1; TRBD1 matches 7 bases. CDR3 length: 15 amino acids. Germline V gene data show CDR1 as SGDLS and CDR2 as YYNGEE. Trimming removed 4 bases from V and 0 bases from J; junction bases left unmatched: 4. In DNA, the CDR3 is TGTGCCAGCAGCCCACGGGACAGCTCCTACAATGAGCAGTTCTTC. Encoded protein: CASSPRDSSYNEQFF. Full variable domain (remainder filled in from reference TRBV9 and TRBJ2-1): DSGVTQTPKHLITATGQRVTLRCSPRSGDLSVYWYQQSLDQGLQFLIQYYNGEERAKGNILERFSAQQFPDLHSELNLSSLELGDSALYFCASSPRDSSYNEQFFGPGTRLTVL.

The genes are TRBV5-1 and TRBJ2-2; D is ambiguous. Germline values: CDR1 SGHRS, CDR2 YFSETQ. This CDR3 has 13 amino acids. Trimming took 3 bases from V and 4 from J, leaving 7 bases between them. CDR3 bases: TGCGCCAGCAGCTCCGGTCCCACCGGGGAGCTGTTTTTT. Protein sequence: CASSSGPTGELFF. Full variable domain (rest looked up from reference TRBV5-1 and TRBJ2-2): KAGVTQTPRYLIKTRGQQVTLSCSPISGHRSVSWYQQTPGQGLQFLFEYFSETQRNKGNFPGRFSGRQFSNSRSEMNVSTLELGDSALYLCASSSGPTGELFFGEGSRLTVL.

The chain has TRBV6-1 and TRBJ2-2, with 8 bases aligning to TRBD2. CDR1 MNHNS and CDR2 SASEGT come from the germline V gene. This CDR3 has 17 amino acids. The V and J ends lost 0 bases and 2 bases, in that order; junction bases with no gene match: 5. The CDR3 region is CASSEARLAGNTGELFF. CDR3 nucleotides: TGTGCCAGCAGTGAAGCGCGTCTAGCGGGCAACACCGGGGAGCTGTTTTTT.

This sequence joins TRBV7-3 and TRBJ2-1, with 9 bases identical to TRBD1. V gave up 5 bases and J gave up 7 bases; unmatched junction bases: 9. The CDR3 contains 15 residues. Germline V CDR1 and CDR2: SGHTA, FQGTGA. CDR3 DNA sequence: TGTGCCAGCAGCGCGACCGGGACAGGGACGAATGAGCAGTTCTTC. Its protein is CASSATGTGTNEQFF.

V gene TRBV6-4 combines with J gene TRBJ2-7; 8 bases are a match to TRBD1. The CDR3 totals 15 residues. V lost 7 bases and J lost 6; bases outside the gene matches: 14. Germline V lookup: CDR1 MRHNA, CDR2 SNTAGT. The CDR3, as DNA: TGTGCCAGCAAGTATGCAGGGGGCTGTAATTCCGAGCAGTACTTC. Translated, it gives CASKYAGGCNSEQYF.

The CDR3 here is CASGPGTGDRTEAFF. CDR3 sequence (DNA): TGTGCTAGTGGACCGGGGACAGGGGATCGGACTGAAGCTTTCTTT. The gene calls are TRBV12-5 and TRBJ1-1; 10 nucleotides agree with TRBD1. Germline V gene lookup returns CDR1 LGHNT and CDR2 FRNRAP. The V and J ends lost 6 bases and 5 bases, in that order; junction bases with no gene match: 9. The CDR3 is 15 amino acids. Complete variable domain (other parts from reference TRBV12-5 and TRBJ1-1): DARVTQTPRHKVTEMGQEVTMRCQPILGHNTVFWYRQTMMQGLELLAYFRNRAPLDDSGMPKDRFSAEMPDATLATLKIQPSEPRDSAVYFCASGPGTGDRTEAFFGQGTRLTVV.

Regarding this clone: The identical CDR3 is also encoded by other nucleotide sequences in the sample. The chain links TRBV6-1 to TRBJ1-4, with D hard to call. The CDR3 extends over 14 amino acids. Trimming pared 5 bases from V and 4 bases from J, leaving 11 bases between. CDR1 and CDR2 (germline): MNHNS, SASEGT. The CDR3: CASSPGGFNEKLFF. The CDR3 nucleotides read TGTGCCAGCAGTCCGGGAGGGTTTAATGAAAAACTGTTTTTT.

The chain has TRBV6-6 and TRBJ2-7; TRBD1 is a possible D gene (6 bases). The germline V gene encodes CDR1 MNHNY and CDR2 SVGAGI (reference sequence). This CDR3 has 14 residues. Trimming shortened V by 6 bases and J by 7 bases, and 19 bases separated the two germline ends. DNA for the CDR3: TGTGCCAGCAGCCGTCGGGACAAAAGCGTGGAGCAGTACTTC. Translated, it gives CASSRRDKSVEQYF.

The chain couples TRBV5-4 to TRBJ2-7, with D perhaps matching TRBD1 (6 bases). Per the germline V gene, CDR1 is SGHNT and CDR2 is YYREEE (reference sequence). Trimming took off 1 base at V and 5 bases at J, with 10 bases between the two ends. The CDR3 contains 13 residues. The DNA for the CDR3 is TGTGCCAGCAGCTTGACCGACAGGAACGAGCAGTACTTC. Translated, it gives CASSLTDRNEQYF.

This chain connects TRBV7-2 to TRBJ1-1; the D is unclear. The CDR3 contains 14 residues. The V end lost 3 bases, the J end lost 4 bases, and 12 bases lay between the germline ends. The germline gives CDR1 SGHTA, CDR2 FQGNSA. CDR3 DNA: TGTGCCAGCAGCTTGGGGAGGGTTGGCACTGAAGCTTTCTTT. Translating gives CASSLGRVGTEAFF.

V gene TRBV4-2 combines with J gene TRBJ2-5, with a weak D call TRBD1 (6 bases). Germline V CDR1 and CDR2: LGHNA, YNFKEQ. CDR3 length: 15 amino acids. The V and J ends lost 0 bases and 1 base respectively, with 9 bases between them. CDR3 protein: CASSQDQGFQETQYF. CDR3 in DNA: TGTGCCAGCAGCCAAGATCAGGGGTTCCAAGAGACCCAGTACTTC.

This clone was observed once. CDR3 amino acids: CASSLGTSGKDEQFF. The CDR3 DNA reads TGTGCCAGCAGCTTGGGGACTAGCGGGAAGGATGAGCAGTTCTTC. This chain joins TRBV7-3 and TRBJ2-1; 13 bases align to TRBD2. Trimming at V came to 3 bases and at J to 8 bases, leaving 4 bases not matched to a gene. CDR1 and CDR2 (germline): SGHTA, FQGTGA. This CDR3 spans 15 amino acids. Together with reference TRBV7-3 and TRBJ2-1, the CDR3 gives the full variable domain: GAGVSQTPSNKVTEKGKYVELRCDPISGHTALYWYRQSLGQGPEFLIYFQGTGAADDSGLPNDRFFAVRPEGSVSTLKIQRTERGDSAVYLCASSLGTSGKDEQFFGPGTRLTVL.

The CDR3 bases are TGTGCCAGCAGCTCCCGCGATTTTGGTAGAGGAGAAGCTTTCTTT. Translated, it gives CASSSRDFGRGEAFF. This rearrangement joins TRBV7-3 to TRBJ1-1; D is undetermined. CDR1 is SGHTA, CDR2 FQGTGA, per germline. The CDR3 is 15 residues long. V lost 4 bases and J lost 8, with 20 bases in between.

The rearrangement joins TRBV19 to TRBJ2-7, with 8 positions matching TRBD1. J lost 4 bases, V lost 6 bases, and 14 bases had no gene match. The CDR3 has 16 amino acids. Per germline, CDR1 LNHDA and CDR2 SQIVND (reference sequence). The chain's CDR3 is CASRISDRGLPYEQYF. The CDR3 region has the DNA TGTGCCAGTAGGATAAGCGACAGGGGACTCCCTTACGAGCAGTACTTC.